This T cell receptor beta chain was captured in a study of CD4 and CD8 cells across lung adenocarcinoma regions. One entry per CDR3 protein, called by TCRdb with MiXCR from the PCR reads. The sample records 3,000 to 3,500 distinct CDR3 sequences, less than 75% being singletons. Localized lung adenocarcinoma, a non-small cell lung cancer, affected the donors. Sample: CD8+ T cells from the margin of a lung tumor. This receptor was obtained from a female donor with lung adenocarcinoma. The CD4 and CD8 labels of this study may be unreliable.

CDR3 loop: CASSGTQLDLSYEQYF. The CDR3 bases are TGTGCCAGCAGTGGAACACAGCTAGACCTTTCCTACGAGCAGTACTTC. J is TRBJ2-7 and V is TRBV6-1; D not resolved. The germline V and J ends were trimmed by 4 bases and 1 base, with 17 bases remaining between them. The CDR3 runs to 16 residues. CDR1 is MNHNS, CDR2 SASEGT, per germline.